These 16 T cell receptor beta chains were sequenced from one sample in a study of T-cell memory formation after mild COVID-19. MiXCR, applied by TCRdb to the 5' RACE reads, yields one record per CDR3 protein. The profile shows approximately 350,000 distinct CDR3 sequences, approximately 12% of them singletons. The sequenced sample consisted of PBMCs or a T cell subset sorted from them (not recorded which). These TCRs come from a man aged 18 to 30 who had mild COVID-19 (a few samples of this study predate the infection). Cell type and time point are not known.

This clonotype was observed at least ten times. The V and J genes are TRBV3-1 and TRBJ2-7, with D tentatively TRBD1 (6 bases). The CDR3 extends over 14 amino acids. Trimming stripped 2 bases from V and 2 bases from J, with 10 bases between. Germline V gene sequence: CDR1 LGHDT, CDR2 YNNKEL (reference sequence). The CDR3 bases are TGTGCCAGCAGCCAATTCGACAGGACCTACGAGCAGTACGTC. Residues: CASSQFDRTYEQYV.

This sequence joins TRBV27 and TRBJ2-7; TRBD1 or TRBD2 may be the D gene (5 bases each). CDR1 MNHEY and CDR2 SMNVEV come from the germline V gene (reference sequence). The length of the CDR3 is 12 residues. Trimming took 3 bases from V and 5 from J, leaving 8 bases between them. CDR3 sequence (DNA): TGTGCCAGCAGTTTCCCGGGACACGAGCAGTACGTC. Translation: CASSFPGHEQYV.

The rearrangement joins TRBV27 to TRBJ2-7; 11 bases align to TRBD1. V shed 5 bases, J shed 2 bases, and the junction held 8 bases outside the gene matches. CDR3 length: 16 residues. CDR1 is MNHEY, CDR2 SMNVEV, per germline (reference sequence). The CDR3 sequence: CASSPLGTGGTYEQYF. CDR3 DNA sequence: TGTGCCAGCAGTCCCCTAGGGACAGGGGGTACCTACGAGCAGTACTTC.

This clonotype appeared once. With a much larger clone just one base away, this may be a read error. The chain joins TRBV20-1 to TRBJ2-3; 12 bases match TRBD2. The V segment lost 8 bases and the J segment 4 bases; nucleotides outside the gene matches: 13. The germline V gene encodes CDR1 DFQATT and CDR2 SNEGSKA (reference sequence). This CDR3 is built from 16 residues. The CDR3 sequence: CSYILPGLAGADTQYF. DNA for the CDR3: TGCAGTTACATACTCCCGGGACTAGCGGGCGCAGATACGCAGTATTTT.

V usage is TRBV5-1 and J usage is TRBJ2-6, with unresolved D. The CDR3 totals 16 residues. Trimming stripped 2 bases from V and 0 bases from J, with 9 bases between. Germline CDR1 and CDR2: SGHRS and YFSETQ. The CDR3 nucleotides read TGCGCCAGCAGCTTACCGGTTTCCTCTGGGGCCAACGTCCTGACTTTC. Translation: CASSLPVSSGANVLTF. Based on the CDR3 plus reference TRBV5-1 and TRBJ2-6, the full variable domain is KAGVTQTPRYLIKTRGQQVTLSCSPISGHRSVSWYQQTPGQGLQFLFEYFSETQRNKGNFPGRFSGRQFSNSRSEMNVSTLELGDSALYLCASSLPVSSGANVLTFGAGSRLTVL.

This clonotype was counted only a few times. The chain joins TRBV20-1 to TRBJ1-1, with 7 bases lining up with TRBD1. Germline V gene data show CDR1 as DFQATT and CDR2 as SNEGSKA (reference sequence). The CDR3 totals 15 residues. The V gene end was trimmed by 0 bases and the J gene end by 1 base; junction bases not matched to a gene: 5. CDR3 DNA sequence: TGCAGTGCTAGAGACCCTAACAGGGGGAACACTGAAGCTTTCTTT. It translates to CSARDPNRGNTEAFF.

This clonotype was seen a few times. This sequence joins TRBV7-6 and TRBJ2-5, with D perhaps matching TRBD2 (6 bases). The germline V gene encodes CDR1 SGHVS and CDR2 FNYEAQ. V shed 3 bases and J shed 5 bases, with 19 bases lying between them. This CDR3 region has 16 residues. The CDR3 sequence: CASSFTTPQEGETQYF. In DNA, the CDR3 is TGTGCCAGCAGCTTCACCACCCCTCAGGAGGGGGAGACCCAGTACTTC.

V and J are TRBV20-1 and TRBJ1-5, with D unresolved. Trimming removed 5 bases at V and 2 bases at J, with 13 bases between. CDR1 is DFQATT, CDR2 SNEGSKA, per germline (reference sequence). The CDR3 spans 14 residues. The CDR3 loop is CSAATLLGNQPQHF. In nucleotides, the CDR3 is TGCAGTGCTGCAACCTTATTGGGCAATCAGCCCCAGCATTTT.

The rearrangement links TRBV7-3 to TRBJ2-2; TRBD1 matches at 8 bases. V was pared by 3 bases and J by 6 bases, with 6 bases of the junction left unmatched. Per germline, CDR1 SGHTA and CDR2 FQGTGA. The CDR3 sequence is 15 residues long. CDR3 sequence (DNA): TGTGCCAGCAGCTTGGTGACAGGGGTGGCCGGGGAGCTGTTTTTT. Its translation: CASSLVTGVAGELFF.

The chain combines TRBV5-1 with TRBJ2-2, with 7 bases matching TRBD1. The germline gives CDR1 SGHRS, CDR2 YFSETQ. Germline trimming cut 2 bases from V and 5 bases from J; bases unmatched to any gene: 3. This CDR3 comprises 14 residues. The CDR3 DNA is TGCGCCAGCAGCTTTGGACAGGAGACCGGGGAGCTGTTTTTT. Translated: CASSFGQETGELFF.

This clonotype appeared a few times. The chain joins TRBV9 to TRBJ1-6; possibly TRBD1 for D (5 bases). The CDR3 has 15 residues. V lost 4 bases and J 8 bases, leaving 16 bases between the germline ends. CDR1 is SGDLS and CDR2 is YYNGEE in the germline V gene. CDR3: CASSSRAGRDSPLHF. The CDR3 region has the DNA TGTGCCAGCAGCTCCCGGGCAGGGAGGGATTCACCCCTCCACTTT.

In this sample, this clonotype turned up a few times. This sequence joins TRBV7-2 and TRBJ2-1; 7 bases are a match to TRBD2. The J segment lost 9 bases and the V segment lost 5 bases, leaving 4 bases of the junction unmatched. The length of the CDR3 is 12 residues. CDR1 and CDR2 (germline): SGHTA, FQGNSA. CDR3 DNA sequence: TGTGCCAGCAGCCCCACTAGCGCTGAGCAGTTCTTC. It translates to CASSPTSAEQFF.

The chain employs TRBV10-3 and TRBJ2-7; TRBD1 aligns across 8 bases. CDR1 and CDR2 (germline): ENHRY, SYGVKD. The CDR3 consists of 16 residues. V gave up 0 bases and J gave up 0 bases; unmatched junction bases: 4. The CDR3 bases are TGTGCCATCAGTGAGTCTAACAGGGGGTCCTCCTACGAGCAGTACTTC. Translating it yields CAISESNRGSSYEQYF.

The chain carries TRBV5-1 and TRBJ2-5, with D perhaps matching TRBD1 (5 bases). The CDR3 has 14 amino acids. Germline V CDR1 and CDR2: SGHRS, YFSETQ. Trimming pared 4 bases from V and 4 bases from J, leaving 14 bases between. CDR3 nucleotide sequence: TGCGCCAGCAGCGCAGGGTGGGGAACAGAGACCCAGTACTTC. Translation: CASSAGWGTETQYF.

This clonotype appeared a few times. The chain joins TRBV10-3 to TRBJ1-1; D uncertain. Trimming shortened V by 2 bases and J by 1 base, and 11 bases separated the two germline ends. The CDR3 length is 15 residues. Germline V lookup: CDR1 ENHRY, CDR2 SYGVKD. The CDR3: CAISELGLGNTEAFF. Written as DNA, the CDR3 is TGTGCCATCAGTGAGCTAGGCCTGGGGAACACTGAAGCTTTCTTT.

V gene TRBV20-1 combines with J gene TRBJ2-3; weak D call: TRBD1 (6 bases). Germline CDR1 is DFQATT and CDR2 is SNEGSKA (reference sequence). The V gene lost 4 bases and the J gene lost 4 bases, with 9 bases spanning the gap. This CDR3 has 12 residues. The CDR3 nucleotides are TGCAGTGCTAAGCCAGGGGCAGATACGCAGTATTTT. Residues: CSAKPGADTQYF.